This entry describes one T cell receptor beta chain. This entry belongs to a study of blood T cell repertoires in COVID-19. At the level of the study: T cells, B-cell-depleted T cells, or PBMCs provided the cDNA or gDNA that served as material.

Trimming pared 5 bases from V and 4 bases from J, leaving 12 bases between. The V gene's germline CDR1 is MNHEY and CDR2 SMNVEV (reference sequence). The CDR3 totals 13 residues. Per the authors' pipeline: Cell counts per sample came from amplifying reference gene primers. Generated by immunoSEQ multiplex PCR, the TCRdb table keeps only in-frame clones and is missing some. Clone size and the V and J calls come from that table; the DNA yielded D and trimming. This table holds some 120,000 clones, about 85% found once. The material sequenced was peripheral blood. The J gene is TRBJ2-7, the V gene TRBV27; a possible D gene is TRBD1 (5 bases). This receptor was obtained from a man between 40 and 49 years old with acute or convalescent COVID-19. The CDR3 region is CASSQRNRYEQYF. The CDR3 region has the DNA TGTGCCAGCAGTCAACGGAACAGGTACGAGCAGTACTTC.